A selection of T cell receptor beta chains follows, all from one sample in a study of T cell repertoires in cytomegalovirus infection. MiXCR, applied by TCRdb to the reads, yields one record per CDR3 protein. The table lists some 680,000 distinct CDR3 sequences, 35% of them singletons. Sequenced material: PBMCs. All receptors come from a human donor in good health (CMV status not recorded). Some clones in this sample may be carry-over from other donors' samples. Each CDR3 is given with its conserved first and last residue. The order of the fields is clone size, J gene, V gene, D gene, CDR3 DNA, CDR3 protein. A D gene is named only where the DNA matches it firmly. Not all rows give a size; the values are once, few, many and, for expanded clones, a class.

>.|TRBJ1-5|TRBV19|.
TGTGCCAGTCGAAGCTTAAGTGGCAGGGGTAGCAATCAGCCCCAGCATTTT
CASRSLSGRGSNQPQHF
>few|TRBJ1-2|TRBV7-6|TRBD1
TGTGCCAGCAGCGCAGGGACAGGGGAGGACTATGGCTACACCTTC
CASSAGTGEDYGYTF
>.|TRBJ1-2|TRBV24-1|TRBD1
TGTGCCACCGAGACAGGGGGCGCTAACTATGGCTACACCTTC
CATETGGANYGYTF
>.|TRBJ1-5|TRBV14|.
TGTGCCAGCAGCCAAGCCAGCTATGGGCCCCAGCATTTT
CASSQASYGPQHF
>.|TRBJ1-5|TRBV2|.
TGTGCCAGCAAAGGGGACGGGCAGAGGAGTCAGCCCCAGCATTTT
CASKGDGQRSQPQHF
>once|TRBJ1-3|TRBV12-3/TRBV12-4|.
TGTGCCAGCAGTTTTTATGGGGGAAACACCATATATTTT
CASSFYGGNTIYF
>.|TRBJ1-1|TRBV14|.
TGTGCCAGCAGCCAAGTAGGGGTTGTCACTGAAGCTTTCTTT
CASSQVGVVTEAFF
>.|TRBJ2-5|TRBV28|.
TGTGCCAGCAGTAAGCAGGGATATCTGGAGACCCAGTACTTT
CASSKQGYLETQYF
>.|TRBJ1-6|TRBV27|TRBD1
TGTGCCAGCAGTTTAAGTGTGTTTCCGGGACAGACAAATTCACCCCTCCACTTT
CASSLSVFPGQTNSPLHF
>many|TRBJ2-1|TRBV7-2|.
TGTGCCAGCAGCTTAGCGAGAGGGGGGACCATAAATGAGCAGTTCTTC
CASSLARGGTINEQFF
>.|TRBJ2-5|TRBV2|.
TGTGCCAGCAGTGAAGTGACGGTGGGTGGGACCCAGTATTTC
CASSEVTVGGTQYF
>few|TRBJ1-5|TRBV28|.
TGTGCCAGCAGCTCAACCTGGGGTCAGCCCCAGCATTTT
CASSSTWGQPQHF
>.|TRBJ2-7|TRBV6-1|TRBD2
TGTGCCAGCAAGGAGGCGGGGGGGCGGGACGAGCAGTACTTC
CASKEAGGRDEQYF
>many|TRBJ2-5|TRBV7-2|.
TGTGCCAGCAGCCGGGGGTGGCGAGAGACCCAGTACTTC
CASSRGWRETQYF
>many|TRBJ2-7|TRBV29-1|TRBD1
TGCAGCGTTGACAGGGGGAACGAGCAGTACTTC
CSVDRGNEQYF
>.|TRBJ2-5|TRBV14|.
TGTGCCAGCAGCCAAGGGGGGATCGGGGAGACCCAGTACTTC
CASSQGGIGETQYF
>few|TRBJ2-7|TRBV5-6|.
TGTGCCAGCAGCTACGAAGTGGGCTACGAGCAGTACTTC
CASSYEVGYEQYF
>few|TRBJ1-4|TRBV5-1|.
TGCGCCAGCAGCTTGGGAGGGAGTCACAATGAAAAACTGTTTTTT
CASSLGGSHNEKLFF
>.|TRBJ1-5|TRBV4-2|.
TGTGCCAGCAGCCAAGACGGGGGGGGATCGAGCAATCAGCCCCAGCATTTT
CASSQDGGGSSNQPQHF
>few|TRBJ1-3|TRBV4-1|.
TGCGCCAGCAGCCAAGATACCAGCTCTGGAAACACCATATATTTT
CASSQDTSSGNTIYF
>few|TRBJ2-1|TRBV7-2|.
TGTGCCAGCAGCGACGGGACTGATCCATACTCCTACAATGAGCAGTTCTTC
CASSDGTDPYSYNEQFF
>few|TRBJ2-5|TRBV2|.
TGTGCCAGCAGTGAGCGCAGAAAAGAGACCCAGTACTTC
CASSERRKETQYF
>.|TRBJ1-5|TRBV6-5|.
TGTGCCAGCAGTTACGGTCAGATTAATCAGCCCCAGCATTTT
CASSYGQINQPQHF
>.|TRBJ2-6|TRBV4-3|.
TGCGCCAGCAGCCAAGATCAGGTGATTGCTGGGGCCAACGTCCTGACTTTC
CASSQDQVIAGANVLTF
>many|TRBJ1-4|TRBV5-6|.
TGTGCCAGCAGAGTGACAGGAATGAACGAAAAACTGTTTTTT
CASRVTGMNEKLFF